Following are 3 T cell receptor beta chains from one sample sequenced in a study of CD8+CD57+ T cells in acquired aplastic anemia. TCR beta VDJ and CDR3 profiles were obtained from a genomic DNA template. MiXCR, applied by TCRdb to the reads, yields one record per CDR3 protein. Of about 200,000 distinct CDR3 sequences listed, 65% are singletons. Before being chosen for sequencing, patients had shown CD8+CD57+ cell expansion by flow cytometry. Input material: sorted CD4+, CD8+, or CD8+CD57+ T cells (not recorded which) from PBMCs. The origin of the receptors is a human donor with aplastic anemia.

As DNA, the CDR3 is TGTGCCAGCAGCCGTACTAAGGCTGAAGCTTTCTTT. Protein: CASSRTKAEAFF. V gene TRBV7-8 combines with J gene TRBJ1-1; D is ambiguous. Germline V lookup: CDR1 SGHVS, CDR2 FQNEAQ. Trimming stripped 5 bases from V and 6 bases from J, with 10 bases between. CDR3 length equals 12 residues.

This clonotype was found many times. The chain is built from TRBV5-1 and TRBJ2-2; D might be TRBD2 (6 bases). Trimming took off 9 bases at V and 4 bases at J, with 16 bases between the two ends. CDR3 length: 14 amino acids. Looked up from germline, CDR1 is SGHRS and CDR2 is YFSETQ. The chain's CDR3 is CATSIADPTGELFF. CDR3 nucleotides: TGCGCCACCTCTATAGCGGATCCCACCGGGGAGCTGTTTTTT.

V usage is TRBV12-3 or TRBV12-4 and J usage is TRBJ1-2, with D perhaps matching TRBD1 (5 bases). Trimming took 9 bases from V and 8 from J, leaving 31 bases between them. CDR3 length: 17 amino acids. As DNA, the CDR3 is TGTGCCAGGAGTGGTGGGTCCGCGGGACGGTGGGACGAAGGCTACACCTTC. Amino acid sequence: CARSGGSAGRWDEGYTF.